This T cell receptor (beta chain) emerged from a study of T cells after yellow fever vaccination. Study-wide results and caveats: Post-booster repertoires again held most primary-vaccination clones (96% CD4, about 90% CD8).

With regard to this clonotype: Its target is not known.

UMIs and a universal primer site were added when TCR cDNA was made by 5'RACE template switching. TCRdb reprocessed the 5' RACE reads with MiXCR, giving one entry per CDR3 protein. The data show more than 450,000 distinct CDR3 sequences, 21% seen once. The V end lost 7 bases, the J end lost 8 bases, and 14 bases lay between the germline ends. Germline CDR1 reads SQVTM; CDR2 reads ANQGSEA. This CDR3 region has 11 residues. The clonotype was recovered from a man younger than 35 who received the YFV17D yellow fever vaccine. This material consisted of PBMCs, taken 21 days after the first yellow fever vaccination. The gene calls are TRBV29-1 and TRBJ1-2; D is perhaps TRBD1 (5 bases). CDR3 DNA sequence: TGCAGCGCTCTACAGGTTCGAGGCTACACCTTC. This translates into CSALQVRGYTF.